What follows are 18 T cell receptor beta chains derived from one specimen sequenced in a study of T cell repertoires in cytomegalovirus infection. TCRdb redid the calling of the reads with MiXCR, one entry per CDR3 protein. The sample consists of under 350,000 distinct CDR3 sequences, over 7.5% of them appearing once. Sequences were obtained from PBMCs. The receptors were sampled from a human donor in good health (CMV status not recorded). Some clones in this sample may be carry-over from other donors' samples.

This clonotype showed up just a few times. This CDR3 reads CASSLGALRGYTF. The DNA for the CDR3 is TGTGCCAGCAGTTTAGGGGCCCTACGGGGCTACACCTTC. J is TRBJ1-2 and V is TRBV28, with D tentatively TRBD1 (5 bases). Trimming took 2 bases from V and 8 from J, leaving 12 bases between them. The germline V gene encodes CDR1 MDHEN and CDR2 SYDVKM. This CDR3 has 13 amino acids.

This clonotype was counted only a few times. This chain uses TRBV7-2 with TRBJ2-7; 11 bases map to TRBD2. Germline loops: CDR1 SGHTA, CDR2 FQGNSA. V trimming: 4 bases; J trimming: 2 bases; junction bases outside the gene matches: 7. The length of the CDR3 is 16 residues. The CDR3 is CASSSRSGRAAYEQYF. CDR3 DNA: TGTGCCAGCAGCTCCCGTAGCGGGAGGGCCGCCTACGAGCAGTACTTC. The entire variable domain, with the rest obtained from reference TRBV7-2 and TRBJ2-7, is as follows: GAGVSQSPSNKVTEKGKDVELRCDPISGHTALYWYRQSLGQGLEFLIYFQGNSAPDKSGLPSDRFSAERTGGSVSTLTIQRTQQEDSAVYLCASSSRSGRAAYEQYFGPGTRLTVT.

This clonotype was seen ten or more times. The DNA of the CDR3 is TGTGCCAGTAGTATCGGGGTGATTGAGACCCAGTACTTC. It encodes CASSIGVIETQYF. The chain employs TRBV19 and TRBJ2-5, with D possibly TRBD2 on 5 matching bases. Deletions cut 3 bases from V and 5 bases from J, with 10 bases between. CDR1 and CDR2 (germline): LNHDA, SQIVND (reference sequence). This CDR3 has 13 residues.

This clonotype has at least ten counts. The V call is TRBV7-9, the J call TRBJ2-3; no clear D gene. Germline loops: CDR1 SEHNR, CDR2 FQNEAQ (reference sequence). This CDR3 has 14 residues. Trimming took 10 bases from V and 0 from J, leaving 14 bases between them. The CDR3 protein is CAILTLPSTDTQYF. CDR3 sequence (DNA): TGTGCCATCTTGACCTTACCCAGCACAGATACGCAGTATTTT.

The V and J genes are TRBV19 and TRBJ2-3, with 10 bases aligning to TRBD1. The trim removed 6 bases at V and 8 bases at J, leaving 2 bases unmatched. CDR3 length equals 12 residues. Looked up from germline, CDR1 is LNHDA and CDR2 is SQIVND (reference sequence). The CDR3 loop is CASSGTGVTQYF. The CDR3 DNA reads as TGTGCCAGTAGCGGGACAGGGGTTACGCAGTATTTT.

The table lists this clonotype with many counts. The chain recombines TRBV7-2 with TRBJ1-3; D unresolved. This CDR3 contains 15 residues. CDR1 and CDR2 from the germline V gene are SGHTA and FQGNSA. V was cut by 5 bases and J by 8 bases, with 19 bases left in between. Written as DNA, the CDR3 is TGTGCCAGCAGCGACCAGCGTGGTAGTTGGCACACCATATATTTT. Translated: CASSDQRGSWHTIYF. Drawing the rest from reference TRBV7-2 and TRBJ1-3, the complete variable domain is GAGVSQSPSNKVTEKGKDVELRCDPISGHTALYWYRQSLGQGLEFLIYFQGNSAPDKSGLPSDRFSAERTGGSVSTLTIQRTQQEDSAVYLCASSDQRGSWHTIYFGEGSWLTVV.

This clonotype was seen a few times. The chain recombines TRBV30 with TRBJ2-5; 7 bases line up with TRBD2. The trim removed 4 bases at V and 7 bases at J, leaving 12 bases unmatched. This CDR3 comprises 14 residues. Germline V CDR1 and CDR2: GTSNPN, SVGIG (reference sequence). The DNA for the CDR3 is TGTGCCTGGAACTCCGGGAGGCTTCTTGGGACCCAGTACTTC. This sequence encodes CAWNSGRLLGTQYF.

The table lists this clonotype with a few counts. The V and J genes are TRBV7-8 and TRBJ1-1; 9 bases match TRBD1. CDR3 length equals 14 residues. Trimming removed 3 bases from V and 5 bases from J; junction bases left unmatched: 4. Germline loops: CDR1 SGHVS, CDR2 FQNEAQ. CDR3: CASSLGTGMTEAFF. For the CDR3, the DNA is TGTGCCAGCAGCTTGGGGACAGGGATGACTGAAGCTTTCTTT.

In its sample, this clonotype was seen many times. The CDR3 sequence: CASSLRDTHYSNQPQHF. CDR3 sequence (DNA): TGTGCCAGCAGCTTGAGAGACACACATTATAGCAATCAGCCCCAGCATTTT. This chain links TRBV7-2 with TRBJ1-5; no reliable D call. Trimming removed 3 bases from V and 0 bases from J, with 15 bases in between. The germline V gene encodes CDR1 SGHTA and CDR2 FQGNSA. CDR3 length equals 17 residues.

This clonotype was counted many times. CDR3 in DNA: TGTGCCAGCAGCCGACAGGGTTTGAGCGACTACACCTTC. Its translation is CASSRQGLSDYTF. The chain combines TRBV7-2 with TRBJ1-2, with 7 bases identical to TRBD1. J lost 10 bases, V lost 5 bases, and 10 bases had no gene match. CDR1 and CDR2 (germline): SGHTA, FQGNSA. The CDR3 runs to 13 residues.

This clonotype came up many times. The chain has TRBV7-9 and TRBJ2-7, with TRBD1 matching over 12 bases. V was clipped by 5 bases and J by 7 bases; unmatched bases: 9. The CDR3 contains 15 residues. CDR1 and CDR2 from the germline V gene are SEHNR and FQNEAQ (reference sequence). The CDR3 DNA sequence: TGTGCCAGCAGCCCGCCGGGACAGGGGGCGAGGGAGCAGTACTTC. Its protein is CASSPPGQGAREQYF.

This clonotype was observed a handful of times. As DNA, the CDR3 is TGTGCCAGCAGTTTATACAGGGTAGGCACTGAAGCTTTCTTT. Protein: CASSLYRVGTEAFF. The chain is built from TRBV28 and TRBJ1-1, with a possible D match to TRBD1 (6 bases). V dropped 1 base and J dropped 4 bases, with 10 bases sitting between them. CDR1 is MDHEN and CDR2 is SYDVKM in the germline V gene. The CDR3 length is 14 residues.

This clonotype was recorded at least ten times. The CDR3 DNA sequence: TGTGCCTGGAGTGTAAAACAGTTGGGGGACAATGAGCAGTTCTTC. This sequence encodes CAWSVKQLGDNEQFF. The gene calls are TRBV30 and TRBJ2-1; either TRBD1 or TRBD2 may supply D (5 bases each). The CDR3 extends over 15 amino acids. CDR1 and CDR2 (germline): GTSNPN, SVGIG (reference sequence). Trimming took off 0 bases at V and 5 bases at J, with 14 bases between the two ends.

The CDR3 spells CASSARRDRLQETQYF. DNA for the CDR3: TGTGCCAGCAGTGCAAGGCGGGACAGGTTACAAGAGACCCAGTACTTC. This chain links TRBV25-1 with TRBJ2-5; TRBD1 matches at 8 bases. The V and J ends lost 4 bases and 2 bases, in that order; junction bases with no gene match: 9. Per germline, CDR1 MGHDK and CDR2 SYGVNS. The CDR3 totals 16 residues.

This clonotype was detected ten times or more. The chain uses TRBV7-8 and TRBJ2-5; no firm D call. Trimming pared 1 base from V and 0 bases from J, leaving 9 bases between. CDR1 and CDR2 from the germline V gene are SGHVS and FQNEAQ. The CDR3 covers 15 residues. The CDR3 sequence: CASSLGFGYQETQYF. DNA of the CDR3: TGTGCCAGCAGCTTAGGGTTTGGGTACCAAGAGACCCAGTACTTC.

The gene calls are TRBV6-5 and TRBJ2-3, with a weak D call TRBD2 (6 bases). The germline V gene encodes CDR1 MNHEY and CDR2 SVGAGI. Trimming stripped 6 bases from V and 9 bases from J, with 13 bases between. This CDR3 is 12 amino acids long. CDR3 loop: CASSPDGRTQYF. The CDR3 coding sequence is TGTGCCAGCAGCCCCGACGGGAGAACGCAGTATTTT.

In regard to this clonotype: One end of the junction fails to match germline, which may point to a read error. CDR3 region: CASSQGTYSEQFF. The CDR3 DNA follows: TGTGCCAGCAGCCAGGGAACCTACAGTGAGCAGTTCTTC. The J gene is TRBJ2-1, the V gene TRBV7-9, with D possibly matching TRBD1 (5 bases). The germline gives CDR1 SEHNR, CDR2 FQNEAQ (reference sequence). CDR3 length: 13 amino acids.

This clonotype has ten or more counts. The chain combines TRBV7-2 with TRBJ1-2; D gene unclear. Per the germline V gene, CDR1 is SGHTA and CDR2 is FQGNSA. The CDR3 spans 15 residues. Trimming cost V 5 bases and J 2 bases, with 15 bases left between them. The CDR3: CASSPTVAANYGYTF. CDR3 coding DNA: TGTGCCAGCAGCCCCACCGTGGCAGCAAACTATGGCTACACCTTC.